The following is a T cell receptor (beta chain) sequence with its context. The data originate from a study of neoadjuvant anti-PD-1 for oral cavity cancer. Study background: Most patients had three to four biweekly doses of 3 mg/kg nivolumab before resection. Patients without progression received a fourth nivolumab dose around day 43, then surgical resection on days 50-56.

The method was immunoSEQ multiplex PCR; TCRdb's version includes in-frame clones alone and lacks a portion of them. The table has about 16,000 clones, approximately 79% seen once. The germline gives CDR1 SGHRS, CDR2 YFSETQ. The CDR3 runs to 16 residues. V was shortened by 1 base and J by 0 bases, with 10 bases between the two germline ends. The rearrangement joins TRBV5-1 to TRBJ2-2; D remains unclear. The TCR was taken from a person between 40 and 80 years old with oral cavity squamous cell carcinoma. Sample: PBMCs, taken before nivolumab (anti-PD-1) treatment. The CDR3 nucleotides read TGCGCCAGCAGCTTGAGAGGTAGAGCGAACACCGGGGAGCTGTTTTTT. This encodes CASSLRGRANTGELFF.